Listed below are T cell receptor beta chains from one sample, sequenced in a study of graft-versus-host responses after intestinal transplantation. The repertoire was sequenced with immunoSEQ multiplex PCR; TCRdb's copy has only in-frame clones and lacks some. The sample contains some 90,000 clones, 75% to 90% of which appear only once. Their antigens are not known. Sample: unstimulated CD4+ T cells sorted from spleen or lymph node cells, taken before intestinal transplant. Every receptor here comes from a human donor who received an intestinal transplant. Each CDR3 is given with its conserved first and last residue. The D gene is left open where the match is weak. Size tells how often a clone was seen (once, few, many) or the class of an expanded clone, and some rows leave it out.

clone size	D gene	V gene	J gene	CDR3 DNA	CDR3 protein
once	-	TRBV11-2	TRBJ2-1	TGTGCCAGCAGCTTCGGACAGAACAATGAGCAGTTCTTC	CASSFGQNNEQFF
-	-	TRBV27	TRBJ2-6	TGTGCCAGCACGTTTTACTCTGGGGCCAACGTCCTGACTTTC	CASTFYSGANVLTF
-	-	TRBV2	TRBJ2-2	TGTGCCAGCAGTGTAGAGGTTGAGGAGCTGTTTTTT	CASSVEVEELFF
-	TRBD2	TRBV5-4	TRBJ2-7	TGTGCCAGCAGCTTGGGGACTAGCCCTTCCTACGAGCAGTACTTC	CASSLGTSPSYEQYF
-	-	TRBV6-1	TRBJ1-5	TGTGCCAGCAGTGCCCCGCGGGGGGCAGGTCAGCCCCAGCATTTT	CASSAPRGAGQPQHF
-	TRBD1	TRBV11-3	TRBJ1-1	TGTGCCAGCAGCTTAGGACCAGGGGGGAGCACTGAAGCTTTCTTT	CASSLGPGGSTEAFF
-	TRBD2	TRBV5-6	TRBJ2-3	TGTGCCAGCAGCCTGGACTACGCGGGGGTCGGTACGCAGTATTTT	CASSLDYAGVGTQYF
-	TRBD1	TRBV6-6	TRBJ2-7	TGTGCCAGCAGGACAACTAGACAGGGCACGTACGAGCAGTACTTC	CASRTTRQGTYEQYF
-	TRBD1	TRBV9	TRBJ2-7	TGTGCCAGCAGTAGGGGACAGGGATCCTACGAGCAGTACTTC	CASSRGQGSYEQYF
-	-	TRBV7-8	TRBJ2-1	TGTGCCAGCAGCTTAGCGACAGGGAGGAATGAGCAGTTCTTC	CASSLATGRNEQFF
once	-	TRBV10-3	TRBJ2-1	TGTGCCATCAGTGAGACTGCCAATGAGCAGTTCTTC	CAISETANEQFF
once	-	TRBV6-1	TRBJ2-7	TGTGCCAGCAGTGAAGTCGGTGCCGGTAATCCCTACGAGCAGTACTTC	CASSEVGAGNPYEQYF
-	TRBD1	TRBV10-3	TRBJ2-7	TGTGCCATCAGGGGAACAGGGGTCGAAAACTACGAGCAGTACTTC	CAIRGTGVENYEQYF
-	-	TRBV5-5	TRBJ1-2	TGTGCCAGCAGCCGGGGGCGGGGGGGCTACACCTTC	CASSRGRGGYTF
-	TRBD1	TRBV25-1	TRBJ2-7	TGTGCCAGCAGTAAGACAGGGACCTACGAGCAGTACTTC	CASSKTGTYEQYF
-	TRBD1	TRBV19	TRBJ1-4	TGTGCCAGTAGACTCAGGACAGGGGCCATCAATGAAAAACTGTTTTTT	CASRLRTGAINEKLFF
-	-	TRBV5-1	TRBJ1-4	TGCGCCAGCAGCTTGGGCGCAACTAATGAAAAACTGTTTTTT	CASSLGATNEKLFF
-	-	TRBV6-5	TRBJ2-5	TGTGCCAGCAGTTTAGCGGAAGAGACCCAGTACTTC	CASSLAEETQYF
-	-	TRBV18	TRBJ2-5	TGTGCCAGCTCACCGAGGAGCCAAGAGACCCAGTACTTC	CASSPRSQETQYF
-	-	TRBV5-1	TRBJ2-5	TGCGCCAGCAGCTTGTCTAGCAGAGAAGAGACCCAGTACTTC	CASSLSSREETQYF
-	-	TRBV9	TRBJ2-5	TGTGCCAGCAGCGTAGGCGGACACGGAGAGACCCAGTACTTC	CASSVGGHGETQYF
-	TRBD1	TRBV7-6	TRBJ1-4	TGTGCCAGCAGCTTAGGGACAGGAAATGAAAAACTGTTTTTT	CASSLGTGNEKLFF
-	TRBD2	TRBV7-2	TRBJ2-4	TGTGCCAGCAGTCTTAGCGGGGGGGCCAAAAACATTCAGTACTTC	CASSLSGGAKNIQYF
-	TRBD1	TRBV5-1	TRBJ1-5	TGCGCCAGCAGCTGGACAGGGGGCGCGCAGCCCCAGCATTTT	CASSWTGGAQPQHF
-	-	TRBV6-1	TRBJ2-3	TGTGCCAGCAGTGAACCGACTAGCACAGATACGCAGTATTTT	CASSEPTSTDTQYF
-	TRBD2	TRBV7-3	TRBJ2-3	TGTGCCAGCAGCTTAAGTGGGGGAGGACTAGGCACAGATACGCAGTATTTT	CASSLSGGGLGTDTQYF
once	TRBD2	TRBV13	TRBJ2-1	TGTGCCAGCAGCTTATCCGGGGGGGCCTTCAATGAGCAGTTCTTC	CASSLSGGAFNEQFF
-	TRBD1	TRBV5-4	TRBJ2-7	TGTGCCATGAACCCTCCTCCGGGACAGGGGGCGCCTTACGAGCAGTACTTC	CAMNPPPGQGAPYEQYF
-	TRBD1	TRBV5-1	TRBJ2-5	TGCGCCAGCAGCTTGAACAGGGGAATTCAAGAGACCCAGTACTTC	CASSLNRGIQETQYF
-	TRBD2	TRBV7-8	TRBJ2-5	TGTGCCAGCAGCTTAGCGGGGGGGGAACAAGAGACCCAGTACTTC	CASSLAGGEQETQYF
-	-	TRBV7-8	TRBJ1-2	TGTGCCAGCAGCTTAGGAGGGATCTATGGCTACACCTTC	CASSLGGIYGYTF